These T cell receptor beta chains were read from a single sample in a study of T-cell memory formation after mild COVID-19. Using its own MiXCR run on the 5' RACE reads, TCRdb lists one record per CDR3 protein. The sample has some 310,000 distinct CDR3 sequences, 20% to 25% seen once. The sequencing sample was made of PBMCs or a T cell subset sorted from them (not recorded which). The receptor set was obtained from a man between 18 and 29 years old who had mild COVID-19 (a few samples of this study predate the infection). Cell type and time point are not known. Both conserved end residues are part of each CDR3. D genes are given only for firm matches. Only some rows state a clone size, as once, few, many or a class for expanded clones.

NA	TRBV7-8	NA	TRBJ1-4	TGTGCCAGCAGCCTGGACGTTTGGGAAAAACTGTTTTTT	CASSLDVWEKLFF
NA	TRBV4-2	NA	TRBJ1-2	TGTGCCAGCAGCCAAGAAGCTCCGGGAAGGGGCTATGGCTACACCTTC	CASSQEAPGRGYGYTF
NA	TRBV18	NA	TRBJ2-1	TGTGCCAGCTCACCCATGGACTCACAGGCCGATGAGCAGTTCTTC	CASSPMDSQADEQFF
few	TRBV5-1	NA	TRBJ1-2	TGCGCCAGCAGCTTCGAGGGCTATGGCTACACCTTC	CASSFEGYGYTF
few	TRBV20-1	NA	TRBJ1-1	TGCAGTGCTAGTCACAGGGAATCGAACACTGAAGCTTTCTTT	CSASHRESNTEAFF
NA	TRBV11-2	NA	TRBJ2-5	TGTGCCAGCAGCTTGGTTTTAGGGGGGGAGACCCAGTACTTC	CASSLVLGGETQYF
many	TRBV29-1	NA	TRBJ2-6	TGCAGCGTTGCTTTAGGAATGAAGGTCTCTGGGGCCAACGTCCTGACTTTC	CSVALGMKVSGANVLTF
few	TRBV10-1	NA	TRBJ1-1	TGCGCCAGCAGTGAGAAGCCAGGTGATTTGAACACTGAAGCTTTCTTT	CASSEKPGDLNTEAFF
NA	TRBV28	TRBD1	TRBJ2-1	TGTGCCAGCAGTTCATCGGGACAGGGGGGCAATGAGCAGTTCTTC	CASSSSGQGGNEQFF
NA	TRBV4-3	TRBD2	TRBJ2-3	TGCGCCAGCAGCCAAGGGGAGGGACTAGCTACAGATACGCAGTATTTT	CASSQGEGLATDTQYF
few	TRBV29-1	TRBD1	TRBJ1-1	TGCAGCGTTTCGCTGACAGGGAGGAGAACTGAAGCTTTCTTT	CSVSLTGRRTEAFF